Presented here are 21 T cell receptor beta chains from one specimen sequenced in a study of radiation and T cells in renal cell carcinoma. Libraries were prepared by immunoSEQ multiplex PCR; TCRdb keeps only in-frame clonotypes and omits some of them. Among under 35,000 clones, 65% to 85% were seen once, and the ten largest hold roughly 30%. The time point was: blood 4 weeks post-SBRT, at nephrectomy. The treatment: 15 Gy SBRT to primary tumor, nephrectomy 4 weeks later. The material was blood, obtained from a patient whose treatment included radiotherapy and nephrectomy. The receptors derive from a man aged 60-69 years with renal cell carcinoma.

The CDR3 sequence: CASSEFSGVSNTGELFF. The DNA of the CDR3 is TGTGCCAGCAGTGAATTTTCGGGAGTCTCGAACACCGGGGAGCTGTTTTTT. This chain joins TRBV25-1 and TRBJ2-2, with D possibly matching TRBD2 (6 bases). CDR3 length: 17 amino acids. CDR1 is MGHDK, CDR2 SYGVNS, per germline. The ends were cut back, 1 base at V and 0 bases at J, with 12 bases in the middle.

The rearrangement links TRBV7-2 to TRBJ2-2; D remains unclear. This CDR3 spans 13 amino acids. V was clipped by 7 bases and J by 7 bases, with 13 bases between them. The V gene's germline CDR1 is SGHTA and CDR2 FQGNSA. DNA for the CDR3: TGTGCCAGCACTACCGTATGGTTCGGGGAGCTGTTTTTT. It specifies CASTTVWFGELFF.

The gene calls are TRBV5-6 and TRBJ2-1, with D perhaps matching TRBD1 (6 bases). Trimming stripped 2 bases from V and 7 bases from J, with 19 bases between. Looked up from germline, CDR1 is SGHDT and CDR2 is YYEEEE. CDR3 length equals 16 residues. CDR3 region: CASSLWGQGQLNEQFF. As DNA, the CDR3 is TGTGCCAGCAGCTTATGGGGTCAGGGGCAGCTAAATGAGCAGTTCTTC. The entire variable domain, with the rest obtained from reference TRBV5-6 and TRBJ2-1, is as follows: DAGVTQSPTHLIKTRGQQVTLRCSPKSGHDTVSWYQQALGQGPQFIFQYYEEEERQRGNFPDRFSGHQFPNYSSELNVNALLLGDSALYLCASSLWGQGQLNEQFFGPGTRLTVL.

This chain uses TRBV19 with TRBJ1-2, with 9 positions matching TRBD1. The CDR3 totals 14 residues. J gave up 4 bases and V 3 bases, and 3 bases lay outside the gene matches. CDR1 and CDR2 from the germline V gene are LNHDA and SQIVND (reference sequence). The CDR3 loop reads CASSMGQGGYGYTF. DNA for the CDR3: TGTGCCAGTAGTATGGGACAGGGTGGCTATGGCTACACCTTC.

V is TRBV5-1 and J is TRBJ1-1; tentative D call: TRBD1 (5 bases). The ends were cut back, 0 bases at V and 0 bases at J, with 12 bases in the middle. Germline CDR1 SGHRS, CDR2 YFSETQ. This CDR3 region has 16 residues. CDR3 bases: TGCGCCAGCAGCTTGGGTAGGGGAGCGATGAACACTGAAGCTTTCTTT. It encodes CASSLGRGAMNTEAFF. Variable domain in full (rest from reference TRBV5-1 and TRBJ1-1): KAGVTQTPRYLIKTRGQQVTLSCSPISGHRSVSWYQQTPGQGLQFLFEYFSETQRNKGNFPGRFSGRQFSNSRSEMNVSTLELGDSALYLCASSLGRGAMNTEAFFGQGTRLTVV.

This CDR3 reads CASSVGQALYEQYF. CDR3 sequence (DNA): TGTGCCAGCAGCGTAGGACAGGCGCTCTACGAGCAGTACTTC. The chain uses TRBV9 and TRBJ2-7, with a weak D call TRBD1 (6 bases). Trimming left V 0 bases short and J 3 bases short, with 10 bases between. In germline, CDR1 is SGDLS, CDR2 YYNGEE. The CDR3 contains 14 residues.

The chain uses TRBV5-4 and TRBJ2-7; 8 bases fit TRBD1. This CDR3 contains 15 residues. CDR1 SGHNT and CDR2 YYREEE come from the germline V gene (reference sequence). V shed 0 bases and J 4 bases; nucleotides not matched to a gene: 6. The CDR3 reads CASSLAAGGAYEQYF. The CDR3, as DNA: TGTGCCAGCAGCTTGGCGGCAGGGGGCGCGTACGAGCAGTACTTC.

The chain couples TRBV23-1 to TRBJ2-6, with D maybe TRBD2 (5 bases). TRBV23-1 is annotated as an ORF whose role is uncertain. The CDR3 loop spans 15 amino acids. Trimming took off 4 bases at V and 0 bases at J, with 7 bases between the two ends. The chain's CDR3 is CASSLEGSGANVLTF. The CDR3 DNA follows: TGCGCCAGCAGTCTCGAGGGCTCTGGGGCCAACGTCCTGACTTTC.

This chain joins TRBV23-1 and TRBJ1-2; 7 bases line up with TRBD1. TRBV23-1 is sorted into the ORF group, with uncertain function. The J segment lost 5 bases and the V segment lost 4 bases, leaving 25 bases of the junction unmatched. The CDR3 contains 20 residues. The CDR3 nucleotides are TGCGCCAGCAGTCCTACGACAGGGACCGGACGCATGGGTTTCTCTTATGGCTACACCTTC. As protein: CASSPTTGTGRMGFSYGYTF.

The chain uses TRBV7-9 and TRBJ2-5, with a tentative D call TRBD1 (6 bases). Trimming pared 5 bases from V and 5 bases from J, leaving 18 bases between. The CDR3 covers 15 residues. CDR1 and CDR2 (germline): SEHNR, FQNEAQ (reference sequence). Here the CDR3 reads CASSKTGPSKETQYF. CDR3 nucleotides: TGTGCCAGCAGCAAAACAGGGCCCTCGAAGGAGACCCAGTACTTC.

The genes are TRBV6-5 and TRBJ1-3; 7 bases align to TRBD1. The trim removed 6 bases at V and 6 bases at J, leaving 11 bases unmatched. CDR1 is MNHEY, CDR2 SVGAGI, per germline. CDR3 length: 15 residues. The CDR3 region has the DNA TGTGCCAGCAGCCTAGGGGGCGGTGTTGCAAACACCATATATTTT. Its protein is CASSLGGGVANTIYF.

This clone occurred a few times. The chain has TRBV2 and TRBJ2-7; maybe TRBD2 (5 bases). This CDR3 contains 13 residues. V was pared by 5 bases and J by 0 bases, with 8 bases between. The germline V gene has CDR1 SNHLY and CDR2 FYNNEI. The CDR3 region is CASSRTFSYEQYF. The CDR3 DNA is TGTGCCAGCAGTAGGACTTTCTCCTACGAGCAGTACTTC.

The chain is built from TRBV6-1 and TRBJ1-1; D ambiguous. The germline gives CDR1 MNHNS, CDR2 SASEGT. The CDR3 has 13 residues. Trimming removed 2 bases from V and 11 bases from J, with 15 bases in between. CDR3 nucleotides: TGTGCCAGCAGTGAATGGGGAGGGAGGCGCGCTTTCTTT. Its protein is CASSEWGGRRAFF.

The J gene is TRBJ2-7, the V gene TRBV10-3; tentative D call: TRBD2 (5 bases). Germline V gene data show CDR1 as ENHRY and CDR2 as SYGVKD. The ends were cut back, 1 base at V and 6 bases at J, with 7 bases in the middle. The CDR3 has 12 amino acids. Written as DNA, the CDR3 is TGTGCCATCAGTGAGTATGGGAGCGAGCAGTACTTC. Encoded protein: CAISEYGSEQYF.

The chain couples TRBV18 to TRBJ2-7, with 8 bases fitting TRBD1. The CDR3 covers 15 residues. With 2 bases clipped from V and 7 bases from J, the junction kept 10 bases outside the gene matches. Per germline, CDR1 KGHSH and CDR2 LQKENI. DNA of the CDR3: TGTGCCAGCTCACCATCGGGACAGGATCAACTAGAGCAGTACTTC. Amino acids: CASSPSGQDQLEQYF.

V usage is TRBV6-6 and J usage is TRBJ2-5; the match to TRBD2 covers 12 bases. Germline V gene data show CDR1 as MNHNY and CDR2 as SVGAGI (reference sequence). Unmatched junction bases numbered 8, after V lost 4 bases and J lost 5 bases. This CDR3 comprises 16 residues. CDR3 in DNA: TGTGCCAGCAGTTGGGCGACTAGCGGGAGTAGGGAGACCCAGTACTTC. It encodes CASSWATSGSRETQYF.

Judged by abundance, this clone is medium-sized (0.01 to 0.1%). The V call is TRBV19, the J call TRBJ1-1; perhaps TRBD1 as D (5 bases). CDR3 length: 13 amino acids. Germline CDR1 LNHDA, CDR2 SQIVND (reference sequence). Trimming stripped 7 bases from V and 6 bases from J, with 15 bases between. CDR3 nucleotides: TGTGCCAGTACTTCTTGGGAGGGGTCTGAAGCTTTCTTT. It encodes CASTSWEGSEAFF.

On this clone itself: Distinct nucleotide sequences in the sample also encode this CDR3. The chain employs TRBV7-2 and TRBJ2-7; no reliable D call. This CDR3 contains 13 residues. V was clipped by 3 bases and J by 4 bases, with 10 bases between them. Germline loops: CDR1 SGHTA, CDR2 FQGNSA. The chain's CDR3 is CASSLEAEYEQYF. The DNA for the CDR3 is TGTGCCAGCAGCTTGGAAGCAGAGTACGAGCAGTACTTC.

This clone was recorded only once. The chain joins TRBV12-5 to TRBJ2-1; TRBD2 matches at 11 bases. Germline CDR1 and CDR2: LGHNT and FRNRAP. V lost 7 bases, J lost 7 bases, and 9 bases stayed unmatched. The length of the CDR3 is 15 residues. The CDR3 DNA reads TGTGCTAGTGCCCTACTAGCGGGAGTAGGGAATGAGCAGTTCTTC. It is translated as CASALLAGVGNEQFF.

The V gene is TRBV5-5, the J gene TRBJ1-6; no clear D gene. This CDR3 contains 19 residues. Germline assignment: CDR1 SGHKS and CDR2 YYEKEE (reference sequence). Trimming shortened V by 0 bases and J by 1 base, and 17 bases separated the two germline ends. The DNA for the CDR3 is TGTGCCAGCAGCTTGGCCATACAGCGGGCTAGGTCCTATAATTCACCCCTCCACTTT. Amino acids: CASSLAIQRARSYNSPLHF.

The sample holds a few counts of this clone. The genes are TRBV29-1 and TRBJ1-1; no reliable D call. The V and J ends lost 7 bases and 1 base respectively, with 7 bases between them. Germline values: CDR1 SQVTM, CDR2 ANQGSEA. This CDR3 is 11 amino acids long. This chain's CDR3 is CSGRENTEAFF. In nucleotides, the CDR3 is TGCAGCGGTAGAGAGAACACTGAAGCTTTCTTT. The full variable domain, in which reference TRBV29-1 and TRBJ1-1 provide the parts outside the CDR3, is SAVISQKPSRDICQRGTSLTIQCQVDSQVTMMFWYRQQPGQSLTLIATANQGSEATYESGFVIDKFPISRPNLTFSTLTVSNMSPEDSSIYLCSGRENTEAFFGQGTRLTVV.